Following are 19 T cell receptor beta chains from one sample sequenced in a study of OX40 agonist ivuxolimab in advanced cancers. Data came from immunoSEQ multiplex PCR; TCRdb stores just in-frame clones and leaves some out. The repertoire has 77,000 or so clones, about 88% of them found once; the top ten carry 0.75% to 0.85%. The source was CD4+ or CD8+ T cells sorted from blood, collected in a trial of the OX40 agonist ivuxolimab. All receptors come from an adult with an advanced solid tumor such as melanoma, head and neck, liver or kidney cancer.

This rearrangement joins TRBV19 to TRBJ1-1; TRBD1 is a possible D gene (5 bases). The germline V gene encodes CDR1 LNHDA and CDR2 SQIVND (reference sequence). This CDR3 is built from 13 residues. V lost 4 bases and J 5 bases, leaving 11 bases between the germline ends. CDR3 sequence: CASSTGARTEAFF. CDR3 DNA: TGTGCCAGTAGTACCGGGGCACGGACTGAAGCTTTCTTT.

The J gene is TRBJ2-5, the V gene TRBV9; TRBD2 aligns across 8 bases. The CDR3 spans 15 residues. Germline lookup yields CDR1 SGDLS and CDR2 YYNGEE. Trimming cost V 4 bases and J 5 bases; bases outside gene matches: 10. Here the CDR3 DNA reads TGTGCCAGCAGCAACACCGCGGGGGGCGTGGAGACCCAGTACTTC. This codes for CASSNTAGGVETQYF.

This clone was seen only once. The chain is built from TRBV6-5 and TRBJ1-1, with unresolved D. This CDR3 has 13 amino acids. The germline V gene encodes CDR1 MNHEY and CDR2 SVGAGI. V was clipped by 4 bases and J by 2 bases, with 8 bases between them. This chain's CDR3 is CASSFGGNTEAFF. As DNA, the CDR3 is TGTGCCAGCAGTTTTGGTGGTAACACTGAAGCTTTCTTT.

The chain employs TRBV28 and TRBJ1-1, with 8 bases identical to TRBD1. With 5 bases clipped from V and 4 bases from J, the junction kept 6 bases outside the gene matches. The CDR3 is 14 amino acids. Germline CDR1 MDHEN, CDR2 SYDVKM. The CDR3 DNA sequence: TGTGCCAGCAGTCTCCCGACAGGGGTCACTGAAGCTTTCTTT. Protein: CASSLPTGVTEAFF.

The chain recombines TRBV7-3 with TRBJ2-1, with 7 bases that match TRBD2. Germline V CDR1 and CDR2: SGHTA, FQGTGA. V shed 5 bases and J 9 bases; nucleotides not matched to a gene: 16. This CDR3 has 16 residues. DNA for the CDR3: TGTGCCAGCAGCCCAACGGGGAGCGGGGCCCGTGGTGAGCAGTTCTTC. Protein product: CASSPTGSGARGEQFF.

This clone was observed a single time. The V and J genes are TRBV10-1 and TRBJ2-1; 13 positions agree with TRBD2. Germline V CDR1 and CDR2: WNHNN, SYGVQD (reference sequence). V shed 6 bases, J shed 8 bases, and the junction held 10 bases outside the gene matches. This CDR3 has 16 amino acids. This chain's CDR3 is CASSTGTSGIIHEQFF. In DNA, the CDR3 is TGCGCCAGCAGCACAGGGACTAGCGGGATAATCCATGAGCAGTTCTTC.

V is TRBV10-3 and J is TRBJ2-3; unclear D gene. This CDR3 is built from 12 residues. The germline V gene encodes CDR1 ENHRY and CDR2 SYGVKD. Trimming removed 11 bases at V and 4 bases at J, with 13 bases between. The CDR3 DNA reads TGTGCCTCTGGGCTCGAGGCAGATACGCAGTATTTT. Translation gives CASGLEADTQYF.

The V and J genes are TRBV19 and TRBJ1-2; TRBD1 agrees at 9 bases. Germline loops: CDR1 LNHDA, CDR2 SQIVND (reference sequence). The CDR3 consists of 16 residues. V was pared by 8 bases and J by 4 bases, with 14 bases of the junction left unmatched. The CDR3 DNA follows: TGTGCCAGTTGCCGGGCCCCGGGACAGGGCTTCTATGGCTACACCTTC. This codes for CASCRAPGQGFYGYTF. The whole variable domain, filled in from reference TRBV19 and TRBJ1-2, reads DGGITQSPKYLFRKEGQNVTLSCEQNLNHDAMYWYRQDPGQGLRLIYYSQIVNDFQKGDIAEGYSVSREKKESFPLTVTSAQKNPTAFYLCASCRAPGQGFYGYTFGSGTRLTVV.

The chain joins TRBV13 to TRBJ2-3; the D gene is possibly TRBD2 (6 bases). This CDR3 contains 16 residues. In germline, CDR1 is PRHDT, CDR2 FYEKMQ (reference sequence). V dropped 5 bases and J dropped 1 base, with 16 bases sitting between them. The CDR3 region has the DNA TGTGCCAGCAGCCTCAAGCAGGGACTGGGCACAGATACGCAGTATTTT. Translation gives CASSLKQGLGTDTQYF.

The rearrangement joins TRBV4-1 to TRBJ1-1; possible D gene TRBD1, 5 bases. CDR3 length equals 14 residues. CDR1 and CDR2 (germline): MGHRA, YSYEKL. Trimming shortened V by 5 bases and J by 0 bases, and 10 bases separated the two germline ends. In DNA form, the CDR3 reads TGCGCCAGCAGCTTGGGACCGGTGAACACTGAAGCTTTCTTT. Its protein is CASSLGPVNTEAFF.

In DNA form, the CDR3 reads TGTGCCAGCAGCTTAAGATTCGGGGGGGAGGGTGGCACTGAAGCTTTCTTT. This sequence encodes CASSLRFGGEGGTEAFF. The chain joins TRBV7-8 to TRBJ1-1; D perhaps matches TRBD1 (5 bases). Germline CDR1 and CDR2: SGHVS and FQNEAQ. V was trimmed by 2 bases and J by 4 bases, leaving 20 bases between them. The CDR3 totals 17 residues.

The chain uses TRBV5-1 and TRBJ2-3; D is unresolved. Trimming stripped 3 bases from V and 3 bases from J, with 5 bases between. The CDR3 is 12 amino acids. Germline values: CDR1 SGHRS, CDR2 YFSETQ. CDR3: CASSSETDTQYF. In nucleotides, the CDR3 is TGCGCCAGCAGCTCGGAGACAGATACGCAGTATTTT.

Concerning this clone itself: Other nucleotide sequences from this sample produce the same CDR3. The chain couples TRBV4-2 to TRBJ2-4, with unresolved D. Per germline, CDR1 LGHNA and CDR2 YNFKEQ. The V gene lost 0 bases and the J gene lost 0 bases, with 9 bases spanning the gap. The CDR3 is 16 residues long. The chain's CDR3 is CASSQDQGLAKNIQYF. DNA for the CDR3: TGTGCCAGCAGCCAAGATCAAGGGCTAGCCAAAAACATTCAGTACTTC.

This chain joins TRBV7-9 and TRBJ1-4, with 8 bases that match TRBD1. The CDR3 length is 14 residues. CDR1 SEHNR and CDR2 FQNEAQ come from the germline V gene (reference sequence). After removal of 4 bases from V and 5 bases from J, the junction contained 3 bases not matched to a gene. In nucleotides, the CDR3 is TGTGCCAGCAGCTCGACAGGGGCGAATGAAAAACTGTTTTTT. It encodes CASSSTGANEKLFF.

This clone was recorded once. The rearrangement uses TRBV5-6 and TRBJ1-2; TRBD1 might be the D (6 bases). V dropped 5 bases and J dropped 2 bases, with 16 bases sitting between them. This CDR3 has 15 residues. Germline V CDR1 and CDR2: SGHDT, YYEEEE. CDR3 DNA: TGTGCCAGCAGTGCCGGGAAGGGGGTGAACTATGGCTACACCTTC. It encodes CASSAGKGVNYGYTF. The entire variable domain, with the rest obtained from reference TRBV5-6 and TRBJ1-2, is as follows: DAGVTQSPTHLIKTRGQQVTLRCSPKSGHDTVSWYQQALGQGPQFIFQYYEEEERQRGNFPDRFSGHQFPNYSSELNVNALLLGDSALYLCASSAGKGVNYGYTFGSGTRLTVV.

The rearrangement uses TRBV5-6 and TRBJ2-1; unclear D gene. Trimming left V 3 bases short and J 0 bases short, with 10 bases between. The CDR3 is made up of 15 amino acids. Germline V gives CDR1 SGHDT, CDR2 YYEEEE. CDR3 loop: CASSSGVSSYNEQFF. CDR3 bases: TGTGCCAGCAGCTCGGGCGTCAGCTCCTACAATGAGCAGTTCTTC.

The chain combines TRBV7-8 with TRBJ2-7; D call uncertain. In germline, CDR1 is SGHVS, CDR2 FQNEAQ. With 1 base removed from V and 2 bases from J, the gap between germline ends came to 12 bases. The CDR3 contains 15 residues. In DNA form, the CDR3 reads TGTGCCAGCAGCTTAGAGTTAGGCCCCGCCTACGAGCAGTACTTC. It yields the protein CASSLELGPAYEQYF.

This chain links TRBV19 with TRBJ2-7; TRBD2 matches 8 bases. The CDR3 sequence is 15 residues long. Germline trimming cut 10 bases from V and 2 bases from J; bases unmatched to any gene: 13. CDR1 LNHDA and CDR2 SQIVND come from the germline V gene (reference sequence). As DNA, the CDR3 is TGTGCCACTCGTCCGGCGGCGGGAGGTACCTACGAGCAGTACTTC. Its translation is CATRPAAGGTYEQYF. Filled out from reference TRBV19 and TRBJ2-7, the complete variable domain reads DGGITQSPKYLFRKEGQNVTLSCEQNLNHDAMYWYRQDPGQGLRLIYYSQIVNDFQKGDIAEGYSVSREKKESFPLTVTSAQKNPTAFYLCATRPAAGGTYEQYFGPGTRLTVT.

This chain connects TRBV7-2 to TRBJ1-5; TRBD1 aligns across 10 bases. Trimming at V came to 4 bases and at J to 4 bases, leaving 4 bases not matched to a gene. The CDR3 totals 15 residues. Germline V gene data show CDR1 as SGHTA and CDR2 as FQGNSA. The DNA for the CDR3 is TGTGCCAGCAGCTCTCGACAGGGGGCGAATCAGCCCCAGCATTTT. This codes for CASSSRQGANQPQHF.